Described below is a single T cell receptor beta chain sequence and its context. This record belongs to a study of blood T cell repertoires in COVID-19. In the study overall: PBMCs, B-cell-depleted T cells, or T cells were the source of the cDNA or gDNA that made up the material.

With V trimmed by 4 bases and J by 4 bases, 3 bases remained unmatched. The germline V gene encodes CDR1 KGHDR and CDR2 SFDVKD. CDR3 size: 16 residues. How the authors handled the data: Scientists estimated how many nucleated cells there were by amplifying reference gene primers. Clones were read by immunoSEQ multiplex PCR, and TCRdb kept only the in-frame ones, dropping some. V, J and clone size reflect that table, while D and trimming were determined from the DNA. This sample has 200,000 to 250,000 clones, with 85% to 90% found just once. This receptor was obtained from a man in his late teens or twenties with active or convalescent COVID-19. The chain joins TRBV24-1 to TRBJ2-1; 13 bases fit TRBD2. Sequencing was done on a sample of peripheral blood. This chain's CDR3 is CATSEGTSGTYNEQFF. CDR3 nucleotides: TGTGCCACCAGTGAGGGGACTAGCGGGACTTACAATGAGCAGTTCTTC.